This T cell receptor (beta chain) is drawn from a study of OX40 agonist ivuxolimab in advanced cancers. Background on the study: Given to patients was ivuxolimab, an agonistic anti-OX40 (CD134) antibody. Dosing consisted of intravenous ivuxolimab at 0.01 to 10 mg/kg every 2 weeks. Among those treated, three patients had partial responses, one with hepatocellular carcinoma and two with cutaneous melanoma. General study points: Relative to CD4+, CD8+ T cells held more expanded clones on average.

Germline CDR1 is LNHDA and CDR2 is SQIVND (reference sequence). V was cut by 3 bases and J by 3 bases, with 12 bases left in between. This CDR3 has 15 residues. Points on this clone: Antigen specificity is unknown.

The data were produced by immunoSEQ multiplex PCR, yet TCRdb's version contains in-frame clones alone and is incomplete. The repertoire holds 65,000 to 90,000 clones, 91% seen once, with 8.4% in the top ten. The receptor was isolated from an adult with an advanced solid tumor such as melanoma, head and neck, liver or kidney cancer. The starting material was CD4+ or CD8+ T cells sorted from blood, obtained in a trial of the OX40 agonist ivuxolimab. The chain carries TRBV19 and TRBJ1-5; no clear D gene. The CDR3 loop is CASSINDGFNQPQHF. The DNA of the CDR3 is TGTGCCAGTAGTATCAACGACGGATTCAATCAGCCCCAGCATTTT.